The T cell receptor beta chain under discussion was sequenced for a study of cytomegalovirus exposure and HLA in healthy donors. Study as a whole: Falling in the Caucasian-associated ancestry cluster were about four fifths of around 370 genotyped donors. General study results and limits: Rarity marked most TCR sequences, yet some public TCRs occurred in many donors. Other equally common chains were less clonally expanded than HLA-associated TCR beta chains, a later analysis showed.

These donors, healthy bone marrow donors, were studied. PCR employed 60 Vbeta and 13 Jbeta primers. Clones were read by immunoSEQ multiplex PCR, and TCRdb kept only the in-frame ones, dropping some. The profile covers 90,000 or so clones, with roughly 79% appearing a single time and approximately 6.5% taken by the ten largest. To note about this clone: No antigen is known for it.

The length of the CDR3 is 14 residues. The germline V gene encodes CDR1 WSHSY and CDR2 SAAADI. V lost 6 bases, J lost 5 bases, and 6 bases stayed unmatched. The chain joins TRBV10-2 to TRBJ1-1; TRBD1 matches 10 bases. The clonotype was recovered from a female donor in good health and CMV-seronegative. Sequenced material: PBMCs. The CDR3 DNA is TGCGCCAGCAGCCGGGACAGGGGACTTACTGAAGCTTTCTTT. Encoded protein: CASSRDRGLTEAFF.